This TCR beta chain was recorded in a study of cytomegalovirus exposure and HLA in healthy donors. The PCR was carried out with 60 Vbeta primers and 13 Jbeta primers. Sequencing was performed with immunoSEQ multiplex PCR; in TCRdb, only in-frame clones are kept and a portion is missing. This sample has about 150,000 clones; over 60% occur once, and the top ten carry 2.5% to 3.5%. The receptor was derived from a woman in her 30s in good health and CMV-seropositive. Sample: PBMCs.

The CDR3 DNA follows: TGCAGCGTTCTCCGGGGGAGCGCAGGGTCTGACGGGGAGCTGTTTTTT. Translation gives CSVLRGSAGSDGELFF. The gene calls are TRBV29-1 and TRBJ2-2; the D gene is possibly TRBD2 (6 bases). Per the germline V gene, CDR1 is SQVTM and CDR2 is ANQGSEA. This CDR3 has 16 amino acids. Deletions cut 5 bases from V and 7 bases from J, with 23 bases between.